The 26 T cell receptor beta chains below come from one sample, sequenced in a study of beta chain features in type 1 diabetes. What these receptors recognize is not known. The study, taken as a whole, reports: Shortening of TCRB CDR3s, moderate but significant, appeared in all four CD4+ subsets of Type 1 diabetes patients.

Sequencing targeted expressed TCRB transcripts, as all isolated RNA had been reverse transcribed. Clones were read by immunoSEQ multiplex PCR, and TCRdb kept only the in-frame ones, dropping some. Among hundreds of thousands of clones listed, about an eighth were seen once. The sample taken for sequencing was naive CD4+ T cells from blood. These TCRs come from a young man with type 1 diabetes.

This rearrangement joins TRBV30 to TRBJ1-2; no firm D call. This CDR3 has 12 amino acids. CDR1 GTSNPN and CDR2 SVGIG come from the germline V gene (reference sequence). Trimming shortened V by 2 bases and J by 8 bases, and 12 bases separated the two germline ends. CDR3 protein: CAWSLDLGGYTF. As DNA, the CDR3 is TGTGCCTGGAGTTTGGACCTCGGGGGCTACACCTTC.

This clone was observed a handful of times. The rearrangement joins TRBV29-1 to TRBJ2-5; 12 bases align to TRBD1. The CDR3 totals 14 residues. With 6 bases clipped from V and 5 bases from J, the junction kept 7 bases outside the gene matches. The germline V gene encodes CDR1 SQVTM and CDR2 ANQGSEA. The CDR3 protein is CSVVGQGARETQYF. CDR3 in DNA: TGCAGCGTGGTGGGACAGGGGGCAAGGGAGACCCAGTACTTC.

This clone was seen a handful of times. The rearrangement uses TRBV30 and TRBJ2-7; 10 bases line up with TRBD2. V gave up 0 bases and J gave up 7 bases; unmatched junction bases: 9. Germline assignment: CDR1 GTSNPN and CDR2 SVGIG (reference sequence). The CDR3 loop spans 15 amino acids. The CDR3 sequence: CAWSVGAGGPGEQYF. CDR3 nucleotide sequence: TGTGCCTGGAGTGTTGGAGCGGGGGGGCCGGGAGAGCAGTACTTC.

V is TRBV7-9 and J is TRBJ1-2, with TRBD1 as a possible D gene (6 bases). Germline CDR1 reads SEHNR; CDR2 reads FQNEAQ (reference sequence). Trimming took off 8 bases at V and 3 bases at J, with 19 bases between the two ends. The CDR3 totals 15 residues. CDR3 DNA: TGTGCCAGCGCCCGAATGACCGGGACACACTATGGCTACACCTTC. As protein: CASARMTGTHYGYTF.

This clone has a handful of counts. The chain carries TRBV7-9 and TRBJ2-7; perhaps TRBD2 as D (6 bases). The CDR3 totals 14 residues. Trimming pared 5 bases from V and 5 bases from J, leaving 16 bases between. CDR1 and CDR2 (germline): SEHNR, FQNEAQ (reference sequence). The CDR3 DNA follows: TGTGCCAGCAGCCCCTTGTCGGGAGAGAACGAGCAGTACTTC. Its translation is CASSPLSGENEQYF.

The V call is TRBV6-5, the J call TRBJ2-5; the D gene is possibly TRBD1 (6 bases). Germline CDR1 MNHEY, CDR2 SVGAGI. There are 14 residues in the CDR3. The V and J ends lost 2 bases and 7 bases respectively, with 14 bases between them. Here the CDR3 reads CASSYGQGLGTQYF. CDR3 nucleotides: TGTGCCAGCAGTTACGGGCAGGGGTTGGGGACCCAGTACTTC.

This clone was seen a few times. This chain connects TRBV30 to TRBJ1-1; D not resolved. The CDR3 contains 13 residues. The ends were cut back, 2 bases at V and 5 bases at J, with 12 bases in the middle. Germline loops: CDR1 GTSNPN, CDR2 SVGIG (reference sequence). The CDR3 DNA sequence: TGTGCCTGGAGTCCGGATTTAGGGACTGAAGCTTTCTTT. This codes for CAWSPDLGTEAFF.

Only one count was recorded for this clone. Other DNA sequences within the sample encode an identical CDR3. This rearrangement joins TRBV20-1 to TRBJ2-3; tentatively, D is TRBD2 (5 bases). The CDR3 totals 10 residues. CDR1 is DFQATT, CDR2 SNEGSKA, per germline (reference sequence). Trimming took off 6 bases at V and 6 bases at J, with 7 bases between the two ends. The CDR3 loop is CSARGDTQYF. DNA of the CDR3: TGCAGTGCCCGAGGGGATACGCAGTATTTT.

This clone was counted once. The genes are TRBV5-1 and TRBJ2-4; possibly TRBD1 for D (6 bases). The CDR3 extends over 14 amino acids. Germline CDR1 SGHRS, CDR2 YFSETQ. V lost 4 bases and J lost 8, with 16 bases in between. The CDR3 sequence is CASSRDRDTDIQYF. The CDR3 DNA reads TGCGCCAGCAGCAGGGACCGGGACACCGACATTCAGTACTTC.

The CDR3 bases are TGTGCCAGCAGTTACTCCAGCCAAGAGACCCAGTACTTC. This codes for CASSYSSQETQYF. The chain employs TRBV6-6 and TRBJ2-5; D is undetermined. The germline V gene encodes CDR1 MNHNY and CDR2 SVGAGI (reference sequence). This CDR3 has 13 amino acids. Trimming took off 0 bases at V and 1 base at J, with 3 bases between the two ends.

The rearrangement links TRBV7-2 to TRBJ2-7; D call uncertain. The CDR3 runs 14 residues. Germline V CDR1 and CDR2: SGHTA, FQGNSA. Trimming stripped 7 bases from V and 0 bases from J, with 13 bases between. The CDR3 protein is CASNQVGGSYEQYF. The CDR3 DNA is TGTGCCAGCAACCAAGTGGGCGGCTCCTACGAGCAGTACTTC.

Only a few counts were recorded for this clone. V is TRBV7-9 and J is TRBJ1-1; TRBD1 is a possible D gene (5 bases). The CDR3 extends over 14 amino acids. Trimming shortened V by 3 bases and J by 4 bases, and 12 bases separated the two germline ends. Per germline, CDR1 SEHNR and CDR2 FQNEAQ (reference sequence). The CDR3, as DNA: TGTGCCAGCAGCTTTGACCGGGGCGGCACTGAAGCTTTCTTT. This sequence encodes CASSFDRGGTEAFF.

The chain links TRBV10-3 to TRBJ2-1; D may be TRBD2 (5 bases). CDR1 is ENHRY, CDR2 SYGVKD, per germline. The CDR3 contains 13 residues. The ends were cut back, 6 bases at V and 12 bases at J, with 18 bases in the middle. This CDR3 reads CAISPDVVEGQFF. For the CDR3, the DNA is TGTGCCATCAGCCCCGATGTAGTAGAGGGGCAGTTCTTC.

In DNA, the CDR3 is TGTGCCAGCAGTGGGATGGGACAGGGACTCACTGAAGCTTTCTTT. Translation: CASSGMGQGLTEAFF. The V gene is TRBV6-1, the J gene TRBJ1-1; 9 bases fit TRBD1. V was pared by 4 bases and J by 4 bases, with 7 bases of the junction left unmatched. The length of the CDR3 is 15 residues. Germline CDR1 and CDR2: MNHNS and SASEGT.

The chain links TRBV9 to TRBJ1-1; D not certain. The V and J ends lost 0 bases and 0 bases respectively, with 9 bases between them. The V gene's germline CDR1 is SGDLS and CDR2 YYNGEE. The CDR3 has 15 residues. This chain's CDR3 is CASSVGGHMNTEAFF. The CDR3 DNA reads TGTGCCAGCAGCGTAGGTGGGCACATGAACACTGAAGCTTTCTTT.

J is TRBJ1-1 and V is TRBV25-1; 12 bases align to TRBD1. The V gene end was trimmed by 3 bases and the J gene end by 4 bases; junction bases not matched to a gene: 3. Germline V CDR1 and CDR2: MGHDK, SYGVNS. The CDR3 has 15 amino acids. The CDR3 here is CASSDPGQGATEAFF. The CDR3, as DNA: TGTGCCAGCAGTGACCCGGGACAGGGGGCCACTGAAGCTTTCTTT.

Here the CDR3 reads CAWSATNTEAFF. The DNA of the CDR3 is TGTGCCTGGAGCGCCACGAACACTGAAGCTTTCTTT. The V gene is TRBV30, the J gene TRBJ1-1; no firm D call. The V gene's germline CDR1 is GTSNPN and CDR2 SVGIG (reference sequence). The CDR3 runs 12 residues. The V and J ends lost 3 bases and 1 base respectively, with 6 bases between them.

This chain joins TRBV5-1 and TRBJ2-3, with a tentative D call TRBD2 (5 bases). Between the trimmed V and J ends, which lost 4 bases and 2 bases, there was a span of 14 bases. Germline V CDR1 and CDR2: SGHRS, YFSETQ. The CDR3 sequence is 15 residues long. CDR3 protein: CASSRDATFTDTQYF. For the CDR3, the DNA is TGCGCCAGCAGCCGGGATGCGACCTTCACAGATACGCAGTATTTT.

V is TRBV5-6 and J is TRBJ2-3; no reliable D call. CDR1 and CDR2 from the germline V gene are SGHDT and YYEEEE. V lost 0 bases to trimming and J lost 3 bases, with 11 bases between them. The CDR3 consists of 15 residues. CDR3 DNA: TGTGCCAGCAGCTTGGCTGGGCGTCAAACAGATACGCAGTATTTT. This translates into CASSLAGRQTDTQYF.

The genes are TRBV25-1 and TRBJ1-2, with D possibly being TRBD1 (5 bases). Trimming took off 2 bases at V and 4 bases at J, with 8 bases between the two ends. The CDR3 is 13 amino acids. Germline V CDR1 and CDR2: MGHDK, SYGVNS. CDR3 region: CASSERDSYGYTF. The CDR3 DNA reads TGTGCCAGCAGTGAACGAGACAGCTATGGCTACACCTTC.

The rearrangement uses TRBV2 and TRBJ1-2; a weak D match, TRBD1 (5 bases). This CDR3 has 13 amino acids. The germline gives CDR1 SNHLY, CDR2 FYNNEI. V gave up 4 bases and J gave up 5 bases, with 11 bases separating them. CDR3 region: CASSASGSYGYTF. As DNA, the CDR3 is TGTGCCAGCAGTGCATCAGGGAGTTATGGCTACACCTTC. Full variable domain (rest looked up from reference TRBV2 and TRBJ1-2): EPEVTQTPSHQVTQMGQEVILRCVPISNHLYFYWYRQILGQKVEFLVSFYNNEISEKSEIFDDQFSVERPDGSNFTLKIRSTKLEDSAMYFCASSASGSYGYTFGSGTRLTVV.

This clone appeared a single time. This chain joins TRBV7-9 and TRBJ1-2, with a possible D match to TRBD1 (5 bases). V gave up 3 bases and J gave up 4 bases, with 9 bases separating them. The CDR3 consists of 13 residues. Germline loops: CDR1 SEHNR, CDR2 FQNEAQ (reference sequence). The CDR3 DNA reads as TGTGCCAGCAGCTTGGACACCGTCTATGGCTACACCTTC. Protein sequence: CASSLDTVYGYTF.

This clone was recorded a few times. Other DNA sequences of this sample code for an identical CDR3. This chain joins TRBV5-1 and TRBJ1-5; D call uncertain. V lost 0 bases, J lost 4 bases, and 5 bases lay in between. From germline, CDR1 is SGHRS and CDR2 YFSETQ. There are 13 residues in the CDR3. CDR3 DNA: TGCGCCAGCAGCTTGGGAGTGAATCAGCCCCAGCATTTT. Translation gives CASSLGVNQPQHF.

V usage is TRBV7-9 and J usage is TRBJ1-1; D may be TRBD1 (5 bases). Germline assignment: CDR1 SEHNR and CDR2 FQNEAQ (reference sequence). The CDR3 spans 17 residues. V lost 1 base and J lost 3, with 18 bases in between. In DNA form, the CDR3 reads TGTGCCAGCAGCTTAGTACTACACCGGGGCGCTGACACTGAAGCTTTCTTT. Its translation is CASSLVLHRGADTEAFF.

This chain's CDR3 is CASSQKTGALWDYGYTF. CDR3 DNA sequence: TGCGCCAGCAGCCAGAAGACTGGGGCCCTTTGGGACTATGGCTACACCTTC. V and J are TRBV4-1 and TRBJ1-2, with TRBD1 as a possible D gene (5 bases). The germline gives CDR1 MGHRA, CDR2 YSYEKL. This CDR3 contains 17 residues. V shed 3 bases and J shed 3 bases, with 20 bases lying between them.

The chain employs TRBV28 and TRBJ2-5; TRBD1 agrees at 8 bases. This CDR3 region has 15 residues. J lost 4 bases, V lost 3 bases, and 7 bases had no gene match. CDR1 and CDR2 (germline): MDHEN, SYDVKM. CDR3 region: CASSLDRAGGETQYF. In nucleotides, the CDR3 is TGTGCCAGCAGTTTGGACAGGGCCGGAGGAGAGACCCAGTACTTC.